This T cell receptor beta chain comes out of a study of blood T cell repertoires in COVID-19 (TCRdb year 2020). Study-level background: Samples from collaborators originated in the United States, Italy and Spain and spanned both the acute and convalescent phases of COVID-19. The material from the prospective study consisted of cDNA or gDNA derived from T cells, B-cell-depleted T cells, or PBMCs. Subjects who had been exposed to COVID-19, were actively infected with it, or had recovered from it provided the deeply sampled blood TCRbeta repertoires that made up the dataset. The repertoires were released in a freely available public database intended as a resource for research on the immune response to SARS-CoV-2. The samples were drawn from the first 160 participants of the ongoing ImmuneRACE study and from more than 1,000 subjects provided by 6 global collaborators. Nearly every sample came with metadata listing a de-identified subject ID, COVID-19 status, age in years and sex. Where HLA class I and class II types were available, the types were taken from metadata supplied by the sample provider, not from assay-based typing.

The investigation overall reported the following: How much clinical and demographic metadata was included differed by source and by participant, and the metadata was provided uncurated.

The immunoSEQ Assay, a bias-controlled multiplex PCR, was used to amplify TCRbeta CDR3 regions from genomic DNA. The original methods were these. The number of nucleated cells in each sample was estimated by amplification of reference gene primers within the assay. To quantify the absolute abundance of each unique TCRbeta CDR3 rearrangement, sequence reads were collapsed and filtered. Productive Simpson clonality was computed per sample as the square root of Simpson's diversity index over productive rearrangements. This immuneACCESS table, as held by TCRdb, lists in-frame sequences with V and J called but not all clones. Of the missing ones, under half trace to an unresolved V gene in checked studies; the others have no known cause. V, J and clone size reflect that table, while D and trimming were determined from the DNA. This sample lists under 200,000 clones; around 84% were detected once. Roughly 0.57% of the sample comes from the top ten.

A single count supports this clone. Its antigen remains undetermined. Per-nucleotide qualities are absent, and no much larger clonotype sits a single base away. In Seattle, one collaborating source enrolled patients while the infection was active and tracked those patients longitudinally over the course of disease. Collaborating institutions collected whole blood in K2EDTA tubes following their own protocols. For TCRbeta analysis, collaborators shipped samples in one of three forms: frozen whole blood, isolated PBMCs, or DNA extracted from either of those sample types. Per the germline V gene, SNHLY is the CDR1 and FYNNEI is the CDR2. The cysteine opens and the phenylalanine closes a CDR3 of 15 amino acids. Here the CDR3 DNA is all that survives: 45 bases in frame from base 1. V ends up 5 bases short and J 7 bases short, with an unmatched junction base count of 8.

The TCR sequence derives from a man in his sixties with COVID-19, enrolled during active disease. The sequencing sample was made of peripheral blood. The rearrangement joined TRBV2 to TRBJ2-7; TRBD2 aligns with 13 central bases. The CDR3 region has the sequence CASSTRTSGSREQYF. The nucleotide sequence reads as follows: TGTGCCAGCAGTACCCGGACTAGCGGGAGTCGGGAGCAGTACTTC.